This entry lists 5 T cell receptor beta chains sequenced from one sample in a study of blood T cell repertoires in COVID-19 (dated by TCRdb to the early 2020s). Library construction relied on the immunoSEQ multiplex PCR assay. What TCRdb holds here is the immuneACCESS table cut down to in-frame rearrangements. Part of the clones is not present; checked against another copy, under half of the missing clones reflect an unresolved V gene, and the others are unexplained. The sample records about 100,000 clones, 80% to 90% of which are singletons. Less than 6% of the sample belongs to the ten largest clones. Material for sequencing was peripheral blood. Source of these receptors: a man aged 80 or over with COVID-19, enrolled during active disease.

This clone was counted only a few times. The V gene is TRBV10-3, the J gene TRBJ1-5, with 7 bases that match TRBD1. The V segment lost 0 bases and the J segment 5 bases; nucleotides outside the gene matches: 1. CDR1 ENHRY and CDR2 SYGVKD come from the germline V gene. The CDR3 spans 14 residues. The CDR3, as DNA: TGTGCCATCAGTGAGTCGCAGGGGGATCAGCCCCAGCATTTT. Translation: CAISESQGDQPQHF.

The CDR3 sequence: CASSQDPQGLYMNTEAFF. As DNA, the CDR3 is TGTGCCAGCAGCCAAGATCCGCAGGGGCTATATATGAACACTGAAGCTTTCTTT. The V and J genes are TRBV4-2 and TRBJ1-1, with D maybe TRBD1 (6 bases). Germline lookup yields CDR1 LGHNA and CDR2 YNFKEQ. V gave up 0 bases and J gave up 0 bases, with 17 bases separating them. CDR3 length: 18 residues.

This clone was found once. The chain combines TRBV5-4 with TRBJ2-3, with 9 bases lining up with TRBD2. The CDR3 is made up of 15 amino acids. V shed 3 bases and J 2 bases; nucleotides not matched to a gene: 4. CDR1 is SGHNT and CDR2 is YYREEE in the germline V gene (reference sequence). Here the CDR3 reads CASSSRLADTDTQYF. The CDR3 bases are TGTGCCAGCAGCTCCAGACTAGCGGACACAGATACGCAGTATTTT.

V is TRBV27 and J is TRBJ2-7, with unresolved D. Per germline, CDR1 MNHEY and CDR2 SMNVEV (reference sequence). V shed 4 bases and J shed 0 bases, with 7 bases lying between them. The CDR3 length is 13 residues. DNA for the CDR3: TGTGCCAGCAGTTACCTGAGCTCCTACGAGCAGTACTTC. Protein: CASSYLSSYEQYF.

The V call is TRBV29-1, the J call TRBJ2-2; D gene ambiguous. This CDR3 spans 13 amino acids. The V gene's germline CDR1 is SQVTM and CDR2 ANQGSEA. Trimming shortened V by 2 bases and J by 1 base, and 5 bases separated the two germline ends. The CDR3 DNA follows: TGCAGCGTTGAACCTAAGAACACCGGGGAGCTGTTTTTT. This sequence encodes CSVEPKNTGELFF.